This T cell receptor (beta chain) stems from a study of blood T cell repertoires in COVID-19. Produced via immunoSEQ multiplex PCR; TCRdb's table is partial and in-frame only. Of 250,000 to 300,000 clones listed, 75% to 95% were seen once; the top ten hold 0.9% to 1.2%. The CDR3 totals 16 residues. CDR1 is LGHNA, CDR2 YSLEER, per germline. Germline trimming cut 4 bases from V and 2 bases from J; bases unmatched to any gene: 6. Participants came from 24 US areas, aged about 18 to 100 years. Cohorts were assigned according to the clinical history that participants reported. Cohort 3 recovery required two negative PCRs, clearance, or symptom resolution.

The specimen was PBMCs or T cells enriched from blood (not recorded which). This receptor was identified in a woman in her twenties or thirties who had recovered from COVID-19. The genes are TRBV4-3 and TRBJ2-3; 10 bases align to TRBD2. The DNA for the CDR3 is TGCGCCAGCAGCCGTGAAGCGGGAGGGTCCACAGATACGCAGTATTTT. The encoded protein is CASSREAGGSTDTQYF.